This T cell receptor (beta chain) was recorded in a study of OX40 agonist ivuxolimab in advanced cancers. The wider study: Ivuxolimab is a fully human IgG2 antibody that activates OX40 (CD134). Dose-escalation patients' cancers were hepatocellular carcinoma, melanoma, renal cell or head and neck cancer. One patient with hepatocellular carcinoma and two with cutaneous melanoma, three in all, had partial responses.

This CDR3 has 14 residues. Looked up from germline, CDR1 is PRHDT and CDR2 is FYEKMQ (reference sequence). Deletions cut 2 bases from V and 7 bases from J, with 12 bases between. Assay: immunoSEQ multiplex PCR; the TCRdb copy retains only in-frame clones and omits some. The top ten clones hold over 50% of a sample with roughly 49,000 clones, 75% to 90% of them seen once. The clonotype comes from an adult with an advanced solid tumor such as melanoma, head and neck, liver or kidney cancer. The sample in question was CD4+ or CD8+ T cells sorted from blood, obtained in a trial of the OX40 agonist ivuxolimab. V usage is TRBV13 and J usage is TRBJ1-5, with a weak D call TRBD1 (5 bases). The CDR3 here is CASSLRGGGQPQHF. The DNA for the CDR3 is TGTGCCAGCAGCTTACGCGGCGGGGGGCAGCCCCAGCATTTT.